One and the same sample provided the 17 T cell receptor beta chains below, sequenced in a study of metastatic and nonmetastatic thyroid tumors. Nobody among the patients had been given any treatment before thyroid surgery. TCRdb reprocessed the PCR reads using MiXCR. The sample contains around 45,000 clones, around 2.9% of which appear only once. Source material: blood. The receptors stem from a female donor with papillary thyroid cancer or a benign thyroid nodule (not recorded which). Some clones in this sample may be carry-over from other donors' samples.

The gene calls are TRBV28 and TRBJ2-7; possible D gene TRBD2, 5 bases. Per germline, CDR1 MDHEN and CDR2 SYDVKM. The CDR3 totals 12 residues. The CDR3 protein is CATRGCLYEQYF. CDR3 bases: TGTGCGACCCGAGGGTGTCTCTACGAGCAGTACTTC.

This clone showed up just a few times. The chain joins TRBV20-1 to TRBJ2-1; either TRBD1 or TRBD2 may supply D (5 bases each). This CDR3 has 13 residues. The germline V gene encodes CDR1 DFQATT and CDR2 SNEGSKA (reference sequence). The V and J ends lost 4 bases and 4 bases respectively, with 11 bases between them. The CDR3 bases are TGCAGTGCTAATCGGGGCCAATACAATGAGCAGTTCTTC. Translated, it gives CSANRGQYNEQFF.

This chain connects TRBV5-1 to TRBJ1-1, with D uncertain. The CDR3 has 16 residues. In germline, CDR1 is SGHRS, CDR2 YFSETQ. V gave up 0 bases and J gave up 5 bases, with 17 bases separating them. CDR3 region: CASSLATGSYWTEAFF. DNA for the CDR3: TGCGCCAGCAGCTTGGCCACGGGTTCTTATTGGACTGAAGCTTTCTTT.

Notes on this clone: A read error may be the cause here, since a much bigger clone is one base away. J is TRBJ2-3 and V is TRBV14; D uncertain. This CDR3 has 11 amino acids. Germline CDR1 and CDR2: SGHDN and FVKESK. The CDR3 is CASSHADTQCF. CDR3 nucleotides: TGTGCCAGCAGCCACGCAGATACGCAGTGTTTT.

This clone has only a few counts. For the CDR3, the DNA is TGTGCCAGCAGTGAAACTAGCGGGGGGGCAGATACGCAGTATTTT. It codes for CASSETSGGADTQYF. This rearrangement joins TRBV6-1 to TRBJ2-3; TRBD2 aligns across 13 bases. Germline V gives CDR1 MNHNS, CDR2 SASEGT. Trimming took 2 bases from V and 4 from J; bases not matched to a gene: 0. The CDR3 extends over 15 amino acids.

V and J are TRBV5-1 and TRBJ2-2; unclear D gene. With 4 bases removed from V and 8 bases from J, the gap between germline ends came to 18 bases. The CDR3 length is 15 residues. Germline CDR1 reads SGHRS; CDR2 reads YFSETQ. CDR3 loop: CASSQGMVQGGELFF. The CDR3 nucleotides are TGCGCCAGCAGCCAAGGAATGGTCCAAGGTGGGGAGCTGTTTTTT.

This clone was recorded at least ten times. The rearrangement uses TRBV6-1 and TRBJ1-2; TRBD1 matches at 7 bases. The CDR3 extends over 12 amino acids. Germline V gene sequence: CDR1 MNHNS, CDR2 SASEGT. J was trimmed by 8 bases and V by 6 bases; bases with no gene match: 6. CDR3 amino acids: CASRDRNRGYTF. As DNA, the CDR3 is TGTGCCAGCAGGGACAGGAATAGGGGCTACACCTTC.

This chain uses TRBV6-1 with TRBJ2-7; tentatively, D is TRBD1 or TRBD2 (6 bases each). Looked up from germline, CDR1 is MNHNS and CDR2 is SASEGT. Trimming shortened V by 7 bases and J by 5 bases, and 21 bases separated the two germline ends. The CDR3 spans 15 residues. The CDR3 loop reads CASNLLGGRSHEQYF. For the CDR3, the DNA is TGTGCCAGCAACCTTCTAGGGGGGAGGAGCCACGAGCAGTACTTC.

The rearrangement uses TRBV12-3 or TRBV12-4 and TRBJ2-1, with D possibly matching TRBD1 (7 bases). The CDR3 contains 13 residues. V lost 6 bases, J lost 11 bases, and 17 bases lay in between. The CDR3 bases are TGTGCCAGCAGGGGACTCGGGACAGCGCAGCAGTTCTTC. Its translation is CASRGLGTAQQFF.

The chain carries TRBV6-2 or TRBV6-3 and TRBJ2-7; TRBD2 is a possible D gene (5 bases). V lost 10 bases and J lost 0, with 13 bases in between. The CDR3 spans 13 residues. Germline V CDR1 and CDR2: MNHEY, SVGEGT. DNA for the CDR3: TGTGCCACAGCCCCGGGAAGCTCCTACGAGCAGTACTTC. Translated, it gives CATAPGSSYEQYF.

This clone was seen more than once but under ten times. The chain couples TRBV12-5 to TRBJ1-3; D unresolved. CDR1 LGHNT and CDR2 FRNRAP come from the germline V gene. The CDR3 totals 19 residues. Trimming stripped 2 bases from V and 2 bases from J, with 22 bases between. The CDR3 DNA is TGTGCTAGTGGTTTGTTTACCCCCTCGGGCTTGGACGCTGGAAACACCATATATTTT. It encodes CASGLFTPSGLDAGNTIYF.

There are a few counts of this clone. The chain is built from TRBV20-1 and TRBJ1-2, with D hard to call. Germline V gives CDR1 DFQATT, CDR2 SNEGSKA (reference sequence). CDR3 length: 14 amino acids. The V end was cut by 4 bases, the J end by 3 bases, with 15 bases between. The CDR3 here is CSATSDPTDYGYTF. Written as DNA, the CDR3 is TGCAGTGCTACATCGGACCCCACAGACTATGGCTACACCTTC.

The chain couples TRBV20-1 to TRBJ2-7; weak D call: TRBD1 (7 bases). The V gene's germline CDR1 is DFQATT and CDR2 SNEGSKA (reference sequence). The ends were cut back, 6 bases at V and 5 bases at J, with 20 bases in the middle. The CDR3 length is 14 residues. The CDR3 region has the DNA TGCAGTGCCCACCAGGGGGGTGGGGGCCACGAGCAGTACTTC. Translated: CSAHQGGGGHEQYF.

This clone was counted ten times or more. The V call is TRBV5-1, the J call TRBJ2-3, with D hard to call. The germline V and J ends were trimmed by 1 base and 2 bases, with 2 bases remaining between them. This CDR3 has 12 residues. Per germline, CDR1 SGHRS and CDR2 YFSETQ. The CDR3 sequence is CASSLNTDTQYF. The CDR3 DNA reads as TGCGCCAGCAGCTTGAACACAGATACGCAGTATTTT.

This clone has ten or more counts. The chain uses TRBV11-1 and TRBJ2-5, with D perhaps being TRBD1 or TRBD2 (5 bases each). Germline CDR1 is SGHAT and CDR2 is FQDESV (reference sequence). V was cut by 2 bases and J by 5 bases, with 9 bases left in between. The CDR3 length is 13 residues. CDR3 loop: CASSLRGGETQYF. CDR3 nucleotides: TGTGCCAGCAGCTTACGGGGCGGGGAGACCCAGTACTTC.

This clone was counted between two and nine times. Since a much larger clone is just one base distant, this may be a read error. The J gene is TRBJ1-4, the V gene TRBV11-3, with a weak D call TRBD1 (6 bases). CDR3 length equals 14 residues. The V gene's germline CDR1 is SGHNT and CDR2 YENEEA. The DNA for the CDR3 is TGTGCCGGCAGCTCCGAGGTACAGGGCGAAAAACTGTTTTTT. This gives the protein CAGSSEVQGEKLFF.

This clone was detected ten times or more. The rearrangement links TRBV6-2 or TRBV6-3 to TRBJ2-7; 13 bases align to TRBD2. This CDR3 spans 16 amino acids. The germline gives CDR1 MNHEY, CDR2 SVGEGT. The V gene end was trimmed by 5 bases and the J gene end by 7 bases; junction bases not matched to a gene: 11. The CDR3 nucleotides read TGTGCCAGCAGTGACCGACTAGCGGGAGGCTCCAGGGAGCAGTACTTC. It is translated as CASSDRLAGGSREQYF.